A selection of T cell receptor beta chains follows, all from one sample in a study of tumor-infiltrating lymphocytes in primary liver carcinoma. TCRdb reprocessed the multiplex PCR reads with MiXCR, giving one entry per CDR3 protein. The table lists some 190,000 distinct CDR3 sequences, over 50% of them singletons. The sequenced material came from peripheral blood. Every receptor here comes from a man aged 40-49 years with primary liver carcinoma and hepatitis B virus infection. CDR3s include the opening cysteine and the closing phenylalanine or tryptophan. D genes are given only for firm matches. Size values are once, few and many counts, or a class for expanded clones, and some rows have none.

D gene: NA; CDR3 length: 14; V gene: TRBV14; clone size: few; J gene: TRBJ2-3; CDR3 DNA: TGTGCCAGCAGCCCGCGATGGAGCACAGATACGCAGTATTTT; CDR3 protein: CASSPRWSTDTQYF
D gene: NA; CDR3 length: 15; V gene: TRBV5-4; clone size: NA; J gene: TRBJ2-3; CDR3 DNA: TGTGCCAGCAGCAGGGACATTCCTAGCACAGATACGCAGTATTTT; CDR3 protein: CASSRDIPSTDTQYF
D gene: TRBD2; CDR3 length: 17; V gene: TRBV4-1; clone size: NA; J gene: TRBJ2-7; CDR3 DNA: TGCGCCAGCAGCCAAGATAGCGGGAAGGGGACCCCCTACGAGCAGTACTTC; CDR3 protein: CASSQDSGKGTPYEQYF
D gene: NA; CDR3 length: 14; V gene: TRBV6-1; clone size: NA; J gene: TRBJ1-1; CDR3 DNA: TGTGCCAGCAGTGAACAGGGGATGAACACTGAAGCTTTCTTT; CDR3 protein: CASSEQGMNTEAFF
D gene: NA; CDR3 length: 15; V gene: TRBV11-2; clone size: NA; J gene: TRBJ2-1; CDR3 DNA: TGTGCCACCAGCTTAGCGTCCGGGGACTGGGATGAGCAGTCCTTC; CDR3 protein: CATSLASGDWDEQSF
D gene: TRBD2; CDR3 length: 21; V gene: TRBV11-2; clone size: many; J gene: TRBJ2-3; CDR3 DNA: TGTGCCAGCAGCTCCGTAGTTTTCGCGAGCGGGAGGGCCCTCGGTCCAGATACGCAGTATTTT; CDR3 protein: CASSSVVFASGRALGPDTQYF
D gene: TRBD2; CDR3 length: 15; V gene: TRBV6-5; clone size: NA; J gene: TRBJ2-7; CDR3 DNA: TGTGCCAGCAGCCCCCGGAATAGCGGGAGATACGAGCAGTACTTC; CDR3 protein: CASSPRNSGRYEQYF
D gene: TRBD1; CDR3 length: 15; V gene: TRBV12-3/TRBV12-4; clone size: NA; J gene: TRBJ1-1; CDR3 DNA: TGTGCCAGCAGTTTAGCGGGACAGCCGAACACTGAAGCTTTCTTT; CDR3 protein: CASSLAGQPNTEAFF
D gene: TRBD2; CDR3 length: 19; V gene: TRBV7-9; clone size: NA; J gene: TRBJ2-5; CDR3 DNA: TGTGCCAGCAGCTTAGCATTCCCCCTCCCCGCTCTAGCGGGCAGCTACCAGTACTTC; CDR3 protein: CASSLAFPLPALAGSYQYF
D gene: NA; CDR3 length: 11; V gene: TRBV11-2; clone size: NA; J gene: TRBJ2-3; CDR3 DNA: TGTGCCAGCGGAGTGGCGAATACGCTGTATTTT; CDR3 protein: CASGVANTLYF
D gene: NA; CDR3 length: 16; V gene: TRBV11-2; clone size: NA; J gene: TRBJ2-3; CDR3 DNA: TGTGCCAGCAGCTTAGATATGTTTCAGATCACAGATACGCAGTATTTT; CDR3 protein: CASSLDMFQITDTQYF
D gene: NA; CDR3 length: 12; V gene: TRBV29-1; clone size: many; J gene: TRBJ1-3; CDR3 DNA: TGCAGCGTTGCCGGGAGTGGAAACACCATATATTTT; CDR3 protein: CSVAGSGNTIYF
D gene: NA; CDR3 length: 15; V gene: TRBV6-1; clone size: once; J gene: TRBJ1-4; CDR3 DNA: TGTGTCAGCAGTGAGGGGGGCCGGACTAATGAAAAACTGTTTTTT; CDR3 protein: CVSSEGGRTNEKLFF
D gene: TRBD1; CDR3 length: 15; V gene: TRBV7-8; clone size: NA; J gene: TRBJ2-7; CDR3 DNA: TGTGCCAGCAGCTCTACAGGGGAGCGCCTCTACGAGCAGTACTTC; CDR3 protein: CASSSTGERLYEQYF
D gene: NA; CDR3 length: 16; V gene: TRBV6-2/TRBV6-3; clone size: once; J gene: TRBJ2-6; CDR3 DNA: TGTGCCAGCAGCCCATTGGGACATACCGGGGCCAACGTCCTGACTTTC; CDR3 protein: CASSPLGHTGANVLTF
D gene: NA; CDR3 length: 15; V gene: TRBV6-5; clone size: NA; J gene: TRBJ2-4; CDR3 DNA: TGTGCCAGCAGCCGCGACAGTGTAGCCGAAAACATTCAGTACTTC; CDR3 protein: CASSRDSVAENIQYF
D gene: NA; CDR3 length: 15; V gene: TRBV4-1; clone size: NA; J gene: TRBJ1-1; CDR3 DNA: TGCGCCAGCAGCCAAGTGGGCACCGCGGAAACTGAAGCTTTCTTT; CDR3 protein: CASSQVGTAETEAFF
D gene: NA; CDR3 length: 11; V gene: TRBV12-3/TRBV12-4; clone size: few; J gene: TRBJ2-7; CDR3 DNA: TGTGCCAGCAGCTCGTTTTACGAGCAGTACTTC; CDR3 protein: CASSSFYEQYF
D gene: NA; CDR3 length: 14; V gene: TRBV10-3; clone size: NA; J gene: TRBJ2-3; CDR3 DNA: TGTGCCATCAGTGAGGATAGCGTGGGTGATACGCGGTATTTT; CDR3 protein: CAISEDSVGDTRYF
D gene: NA; CDR3 length: 15; V gene: TRBV14; clone size: NA; J gene: TRBJ1-3; CDR3 DNA: TGTGCCAGCACCCAAGATCTACAGTTTGGAAACACCATATATTTT; CDR3 protein: CASTQDLQFGNTIYF
D gene: NA; CDR3 length: 14; V gene: TRBV28; clone size: NA; J gene: TRBJ1-1; CDR3 DNA: TGTGCCACCTGTCTGTCGGGGTTGAACACTGAAGCTTTCTTT; CDR3 protein: CATCLSGLNTEAFF
D gene: NA; CDR3 length: 15; V gene: TRBV11-2; clone size: NA; J gene: TRBJ2-5; CDR3 DNA: TGTGCCAGCAGCTTGTATGGGACAAGGCAAGAGACCCAGTACTTC; CDR3 protein: CASSLYGTRQETQYF
D gene: NA; CDR3 length: 12; V gene: TRBV11-2; clone size: NA; J gene: TRBJ2-7; CDR3 DNA: TGTGCCGGAGGGAAGACTGTCTACGAGCAGTACTTC; CDR3 protein: CAGGKTVYEQYF
D gene: NA; CDR3 length: 16; V gene: TRBV6-9; clone size: NA; J gene: TRBJ2-5; CDR3 DNA: TGTGCCAGCAGTTACTCGAACACGGGCCTGGGAGAGACCCAGTACTTC; CDR3 protein: CASSYSNTGLGETQYF
D gene: NA; CDR3 length: 15; V gene: TRBV14; clone size: NA; J gene: TRBJ2-1; CDR3 DNA: TGTGCCAGCAGCCGATACCGGGACACCAGCAATGAGCAGTTCTTC; CDR3 protein: CASSRYRDTSNEQFF
D gene: TRBD2; CDR3 length: 15; V gene: TRBV11-2; clone size: NA; J gene: TRBJ2-7; CDR3 DNA: TGTACCAGCAGCGAACAAGGCGGGAGGAGTGCAGAGCAGTACTTC; CDR3 protein: CTSSEQGGRSAEQYF
D gene: NA; CDR3 length: 13; V gene: TRBV6-5; clone size: many; J gene: TRBJ2-2; CDR3 DNA: TGTGCCAGCAGTTCCAGAAACACCGGGGAGCTGTTTTTT; CDR3 protein: CASSSRNTGELFF
D gene: TRBD2; CDR3 length: 17; V gene: TRBV28; clone size: few; J gene: TRBJ2-1; CDR3 DNA: TGTGCCAGCAATGGACTAGCGGGAGGCCTCTACGCAATGAGGCAGTTCTTC; CDR3 protein: CASNGLAGGLYAMRQFF
D gene: TRBD2; CDR3 length: 17; V gene: TRBV4-1; clone size: few; J gene: TRBJ2-1; CDR3 DNA: TGCGCCAGCAGCCAAAAAAGTCTAGCGGGAGGGCGCAATGAGCAGTTCTTC; CDR3 protein: CASSQKSLAGGRNEQFF
D gene: TRBD2; CDR3 length: 12; V gene: TRBV29-1; clone size: many; J gene: TRBJ2-1; CDR3 DNA: TGCAGCGGCCGGGGGACTAACAATGAGCAGTTCTTC; CDR3 protein: CSGRGTNNEQFF
D gene: TRBD2; CDR3 length: 17; V gene: TRBV13; clone size: NA; J gene: TRBJ2-1; CDR3 DNA: TGTGCCAGCAGCTTAATAGCGGGAGGACCTACGCCCAATGAGCAGTTCTTC; CDR3 protein: CASSLIAGGPTPNEQFF
D gene: TRBD1; CDR3 length: 13; V gene: TRBV6-1; clone size: NA; J gene: TRBJ2-7; CDR3 DNA: TGTGCCAGCAGTATGACAGGGTCCTCCGAGCAGTACTTC; CDR3 protein: CASSMTGSSEQYF
D gene: TRBD2; CDR3 length: 15; V gene: TRBV25-1; clone size: NA; J gene: TRBJ2-1; CDR3 DNA: TGTGCCAGCAGTGAATTGGATAGCGGGAGTAATGAGCAGTTCTTC; CDR3 protein: CASSELDSGSNEQFF
D gene: NA; CDR3 length: 14; V gene: TRBV11-1; clone size: NA; J gene: TRBJ2-2; CDR3 DNA: TGTGCCAGCAGCTACCTAGTTAACACCGGGGAGCTGTTTTTT; CDR3 protein: CASSYLVNTGELFF
D gene: NA; CDR3 length: 13; V gene: TRBV28; clone size: once; J gene: TRBJ1-2; CDR3 DNA: TGTGCCAGCAGTTTGACGGGGGCTCGGGGCTACACCTTC; CDR3 protein: CASSLTGARGYTF
D gene: NA; CDR3 length: 12; V gene: TRBV12-3/TRBV12-4; clone size: many; J gene: TRBJ1-5; CDR3 DNA: TGTGCCAGCAGTTTGTGGGGGCGGCCCCAGCATTTT; CDR3 protein: CASSLWGRPQHF
D gene: TRBD2; CDR3 length: 17; V gene: TRBV12-3/TRBV12-4; clone size: once; J gene: TRBJ2-1; CDR3 DNA: TGTGCCAGCAGTTTAGGACTAGCGGGAGGAGGTGGCGGTGAGCAGTTCTTC; CDR3 protein: CASSLGLAGGGGGEQFF
D gene: NA; CDR3 length: 16; V gene: TRBV7-8; clone size: few; J gene: TRBJ2-1; CDR3 DNA: TGTGCCAGCAGCTTAGAGGGGAACAACCCCCGAGGTCAGCAGTTCTTC; CDR3 protein: CASSLEGNNPRGQQFF
D gene: TRBD1; CDR3 length: 11; V gene: TRBV29-1; clone size: few; J gene: TRBJ1-2; CDR3 DNA: TGCGGCCTAAGGGGGCACTATGGCTACACCTTC; CDR3 protein: CGLRGHYGYTF
D gene: NA; CDR3 length: 15; V gene: TRBV29-1; clone size: NA; J gene: TRBJ2-7; CDR3 DNA: TGCAGCGCCGGGGGTGGACAGGACGGACCCTACGAGCAGTACTTC; CDR3 protein: CSAGGGQDGPYEQYF
D gene: NA; CDR3 length: 11; V gene: TRBV30; clone size: NA; J gene: TRBJ1-1; CDR3 DNA: TGTGCCTGGAGTGTATCGGTTCAAGCTTTCTTT; CDR3 protein: CAWSVSVQAFF
D gene: NA; CDR3 length: 13; V gene: TRBV4-1; clone size: NA; J gene: TRBJ1-3; CDR3 DNA: TGCGCCAGCAGCTCCCAATCTGGAAACTCCATATATTTT; CDR3 protein: CASSSQSGNSIYF
D gene: NA; CDR3 length: 15; V gene: TRBV4-1; clone size: NA; J gene: TRBJ2-2; CDR3 DNA: TGCGCCAGCAGCCAAAGGGCAGCGAACGCCGGGGAGCTGTTTTTT; CDR3 protein: CASSQRAANAGELFF
D gene: NA; CDR3 length: 13; V gene: TRBV10-2; clone size: few; J gene: TRBJ2-5; CDR3 DNA: TGCGCCAGCAGGAGGGACATGGCAGAGACCCAGTACTTC; CDR3 protein: CASRRDMAETQYF
D gene: TRBD1; CDR3 length: 14; V gene: TRBV11-2; clone size: NA; J gene: TRBJ2-1; CDR3 DNA: TGTGTCAGCAGCTTAGACAGGGGGCGAGATGAGCAGTTCTTC; CDR3 protein: CVSSLDRGRDEQFF
D gene: TRBD1; CDR3 length: 14; V gene: TRBV11-2; clone size: once; J gene: TRBJ2-7; CDR3 DNA: TGTGCCAGCAGCTTAGATTGGACAGGCTGGGAGCAGTACTTC; CDR3 protein: CASSLDWTGWEQYF
D gene: TRBD1; CDR3 length: 16; V gene: TRBV10-2; clone size: NA; J gene: TRBJ2-7; CDR3 DNA: TGCGCAAGCAATTCCGGACAGGGCTTTCTCTCCTACGAGCAGTACTTC; CDR3 protein: CASNSGQGFLSYEQYF
D gene: NA; CDR3 length: 13; V gene: TRBV13; clone size: NA; J gene: TRBJ1-4; CDR3 DNA: TGTGCCAGCAGCTTAAGGAGCGCGGAAAAACTGTTTTTT; CDR3 protein: CASSLRSAEKLFF
D gene: NA; CDR3 length: 20; V gene: TRBV7-8; clone size: NA; J gene: TRBJ1-3; CDR3 DNA: TGTGCCAACAACCCCGCGGCAAGCCGGGACCGTATGAACTCTGGAAACACCATATATTTT; CDR3 protein: CANNPAASRDRMNSGNTIYF
D gene: TRBD2; CDR3 length: 16; V gene: TRBV7-3; clone size: once; J gene: TRBJ2-1; CDR3 DNA: TGTGCCAGCAGCCCTAATGGACTAGCGGGAGGGAATGAGCAGTTCTTC; CDR3 protein: CASSPNGLAGGNEQFF
D gene: TRBD2; CDR3 length: 14; V gene: TRBV7-8; clone size: once; J gene: TRBJ2-2; CDR3 DNA: TGTGTCAGCAGTCAGCGGGAGGGGGCCGGGGAGCTGTTTTTT; CDR3 protein: CVSSQREGAGELFF
D gene: NA; CDR3 length: 15; V gene: TRBV11-2; clone size: NA; J gene: TRBJ2-1; CDR3 DNA: TGTGCCAGCGCCCTAGGAGGTAGCTTCTACAATGAACAGCTCTTC; CDR3 protein: CASALGGSFYNEQLF
D gene: TRBD2; CDR3 length: 17; V gene: TRBV2; clone size: NA; J gene: TRBJ2-7; CDR3 DNA: TGTGTCAGCAGCCTAACGGGACTAGCGGGAGCCAAGGGCGAGCAGTACTTC; CDR3 protein: CVSSLTGLAGAKGEQYF